The 24 T cell receptor beta chains reported below all come from one sample, sequenced in a study of T cells in Graves' hyperthyroidism and ophthalmopathy (dated by TCRdb to the late 2010s). The library was made by multiplex PCR. The sequencer was an Illumina HiSeq 2000. The TCR beta CDR3 regions were amplified from the RNA transcripts. The TCR CDR3 was subjected to a first round of RT-PCR using the HTBI primer set and the Qiagen OneStep RT-PCR kit. Through fastp at Q25 and MiXCR, TCRdb rebuilt clones from the public reads, retaining in-frame beta chains. Rows are unified per CDR3 protein, each entry keeping the most common DNA and genes. This sample lists around 700,000 distinct CDR3 sequences; about 19% were detected once. 16% of the sample is held by the ten biggest clonotypes. The material sequenced was blood. These receptor sequences come from a woman aged 45-65 years with Graves' hyperthyroidism that later progressed to Graves' ophthalmopathy.

The chain links TRBV3-1 to TRBJ1-2; D is uncertain. The germline gives CDR1 LGHDT, CDR2 YNNKEL (reference sequence). V lost 4 bases and J 7 bases, leaving 16 bases between the germline ends. CDR3 length equals 14 residues. The CDR3 sequence: CASSPTRGSGGYTF. The CDR3 nucleotides are TGTGCCAGCAGCCCCACCCGAGGGTCCGGTGGCTACACCTTC.

This clonotype has a count of ten or more. The chain employs TRBV30 and TRBJ1-5; 7 positions agree with TRBD1. The J segment lost 1 base and the V segment lost 3 bases, leaving 3 bases of the junction unmatched. Looked up from germline, CDR1 is GTSNPN and CDR2 is SVGIG (reference sequence). This CDR3 spans 14 amino acids. In DNA form, the CDR3 reads TGTGCCTGGAGGAACAGGGGAAGCAATCAGCCCCAGCATTTT. It yields the protein CAWRNRGSNQPQHF.

This clonotype was counted many times. The chain combines TRBV6-1 with TRBJ1-4, with 12 positions matching TRBD1. The CDR3 is made up of 19 amino acids. Germline CDR1 MNHNS, CDR2 SASEGT. With 1 base clipped from V and 0 bases from J, the junction kept 6 bases outside the gene matches. CDR3 residues: CASSEVWDRGQATNEKLFF. The CDR3 DNA sequence: TGTGCCAGCAGTGAAGTTTGGGACAGGGGGCAAGCAACTAATGAAAAACTGTTTTTT.

This chain joins TRBV29-1 and TRBJ2-3; 7 bases are a match to TRBD2. This CDR3 has 14 residues. V lost 7 bases to trimming and J lost 0 bases; unmatched junction nucleotides: 7. Germline V gene sequence: CDR1 SQVTM, CDR2 ANQGSEA. The CDR3 DNA is TGCAGCGCGGGGGGACTGCGGAGCACAGATACGCAGTATTTT. Encoded protein: CSAGGLRSTDTQYF.

The sample holds many counts of this clonotype. The rearrangement links TRBV30 to TRBJ2-2; 12 bases line up with TRBD2. The CDR3 totals 14 residues. Germline V gene sequence: CDR1 GTSNPN, CDR2 SVGIG (reference sequence). Unmatched junction bases numbered 3, after V lost 4 bases and J lost 6 bases. The CDR3 is CAWTWTSGAGELFF. In nucleotides, the CDR3 is TGTGCCTGGACCTGGACTAGCGGGGCCGGGGAGCTGTTTTTT.

J is TRBJ2-5 and V is TRBV29-1; D is ambiguous. The germline CDR1 and CDR2 sequences are SQVTM and ANQGSEA. Trimming took 5 bases from V and 5 from J, leaving 12 bases between them. This CDR3 has 12 residues. The CDR3 DNA is TGCAGCGTTTTTCCTCCCGGGGAGACCCAGTACTTC. It specifies CSVFPPGETQYF.

This clonotype was seen many times. The rearrangement uses TRBV5-1 and TRBJ2-3, with 9 bases identical to TRBD2. Germline CDR1 and CDR2: SGHRS and YFSETQ. This CDR3 has 15 residues. V shed 2 bases, J shed 4 bases, and the junction held 5 bases outside the gene matches. This CDR3 is CASSLGRGGADTQYF. The DNA for the CDR3 is TGCGCCAGCAGCTTAGGGCGGGGGGGAGCAGATACGCAGTATTTT.

This clonotype was found a few times. The V gene is TRBV14, the J gene TRBJ1-2; 7 bases line up with TRBD1. The CDR3 sequence is 13 residues long. V was pared by 5 bases and J by 7 bases, with 7 bases of the junction left unmatched. Germline CDR1 and CDR2: SGHDN and FVKESK. CDR3 in amino acids: CASSSSTGLGYTF. The CDR3 DNA reads TGTGCCAGCAGCTCTTCGACAGGGCTTGGCTACACCTTC. Together with reference TRBV14 and TRBJ1-2, the CDR3 gives the full variable domain: EAGVTQFPSHSVIEKGQTVTLRCDPISGHDNLYWYRRVMGKEIKFLLHFVKESKQDESGMPNNRFLAERTGGTYSTLKVQPAELEDSGVYFCASSSSTGLGYTFGSGTRLTVV.

Worth noting for this clonotype: This likely comes from a read error, as the CDR3 has no conserved phenylalanine or tryptophan at its end. The rearrangement links TRBV4-1 to TRBJ2-7; 9 bases line up with TRBD1. Trimming at V came to 2 bases and at J to 1 base, leaving 6 bases not matched to a gene. This CDR3 comprises 16 residues. CDR1 is MGHRA and CDR2 is YSYEKL in the germline V gene. The DNA of the CDR3 is TGCGCCAGCAGCCAAAGCCTCGGACAGGGGTCCTACGAGCAGTACATC. Encoded protein: CASSQSLGQGSYEQYI.

This clonotype was seen many times. This chain joins TRBV30 and TRBJ2-3, with no clear D. The CDR3 is 12 residues long. Germline V gene sequence: CDR1 GTSNPN, CDR2 SVGIG (reference sequence). V was trimmed by 7 bases and J by 6 bases, leaving 14 bases between them. The CDR3 region is CAYSTDWDTQYF. The DNA for the CDR3 is TGTGCCTACTCGACGGATTGGGATACGCAGTATTTT.

The chain employs TRBV12-3 or TRBV12-4 and TRBJ1-3; D is possibly TRBD1 (5 bases). The CDR3 spans 13 residues. Trimming shortened V by 8 bases and J by 3 bases, and 11 bases separated the two germline ends. CDR3 loop: CASGLGLGNTIYF. The CDR3 coding sequence is TGTGCCAGCGGGTTGGGGCTTGGAAACACCATATATTTT.

The V call is TRBV27, the J call TRBJ1-1; D is uncertain. The germline gives CDR1 MNHEY, CDR2 SMNVEV (reference sequence). The ends were cut back, 3 bases at V and 4 bases at J, with 15 bases in the middle. The CDR3 contains 15 residues. The CDR3 DNA is TGTGCCAGCAGTTTTTCGACCGGGAGGGCCACTGAAGCTTTCTTT. Encoded protein: CASSFSTGRATEAFF.

The chain combines TRBV20-1 with TRBJ2-1; 9 positions match TRBD2. CDR3 length equals 16 residues. V trimming: 1 base; J trimming: 4 bases; junction bases outside the gene matches: 8. Germline values: CDR1 DFQATT, CDR2 SNEGSKA (reference sequence). The CDR3 nucleotides are TGCAGTGCTAGAGGACAGGGCCTAGCGGGGTACAATGAGCAGTTCTTC. It yields the protein CSARGQGLAGYNEQFF.

This clonotype was picked up a small number of times. The chain combines TRBV7-9 with TRBJ2-7; D perhaps matches TRBD2 (7 bases). The CDR3 loop spans 15 amino acids. The V gene lost 5 bases and the J gene lost 0 bases, with 14 bases spanning the gap. CDR1 SEHNR and CDR2 FQNEAQ come from the germline V gene (reference sequence). DNA for the CDR3: TGTGCCAGCAGCGCCGAGGGGGGGATCTCCTACGAGCAGTACTTC. Translation: CASSAEGGISYEQYF. The variable domain in full, with the rest retrieved from reference TRBV7-9 and TRBJ2-7, is DTGVSQNPRHKITKRGQNVTFRCDPISEHNRLYWYRQTLGQGPEFLTYFQNEAQLEKSRLLSDRFSAERPKGSFSTLEIQRTEQGDSAMYLCASSAEGGISYEQYFGPGTRLTVT.

This clonotype was picked up many times. This rearrangement joins TRBV20-1 to TRBJ1-2; D unresolved. The germline V and J ends were trimmed by 6 bases and 4 bases, with 9 bases remaining between them. CDR1 is DFQATT, CDR2 SNEGSKA, per germline (reference sequence). The CDR3 has 11 amino acids. The chain's CDR3 is CSARAGYGYTF. The CDR3 DNA reads TGCAGTGCCCGAGCGGGCTATGGCTACACCTTC.

The chain has TRBV20-1 and TRBJ2-7; D not resolved. The CDR3 loop spans 14 amino acids. The germline gives CDR1 DFQATT, CDR2 SNEGSKA (reference sequence). Trimming left V 2 bases short and J 0 bases short, with 11 bases between. CDR3 in amino acids: CSARNWGSSYEQYF. DNA of the CDR3: TGCAGTGCTAGAAATTGGGGAAGCTCCTACGAGCAGTACTTC.

The J gene is TRBJ2-7, the V gene TRBV5-1; D not certain. V dropped 4 bases and J dropped 7 bases, with 15 bases sitting between them. The CDR3 covers 13 residues. Germline loops: CDR1 SGHRS, CDR2 YFSETQ. The DNA for the CDR3 is TGCGCCAGCAGCCCGGTCTCCGTGTCTGAGCAGTACTTC. It specifies CASSPVSVSEQYF. Full variable domain (missing parts from reference TRBV5-1 and TRBJ2-7): KAGVTQTPRYLIKTRGQQVTLSCSPISGHRSVSWYQQTPGQGLQFLFEYFSETQRNKGNFPGRFSGRQFSNSRSEMNVSTLELGDSALYLCASSPVSVSEQYFGPGTRLTVT.

This clonotype has more than one count but fewer than ten. CDR3 loop: CAWSALRTGRGEQYF. CDR3 DNA sequence: TGTGCCTGGAGTGCCCTAAGGACGGGCCGGGGCGAGCAGTACTTC. This chain links TRBV30 with TRBJ2-7; D is possibly TRBD2 (5 bases). V dropped 1 base and J dropped 6 bases, with 19 bases sitting between them. CDR1 is GTSNPN, CDR2 SVGIG, per germline (reference sequence). The CDR3 consists of 15 residues. Filled out from reference TRBV30 and TRBJ2-7, the complete variable domain reads SQTIHQWPATLVQPVGSPLSLECTVEGTSNPNLYWYRQAAGRGLQLLFYSVGIGQISSEVPQNLSASRPQDRQFILSSKKLLLSDSGFYLCAWSALRTGRGEQYFGPGTRLTVT.

This clonotype was detected ten times or more. The CDR3 spells CASSLAQENTEAFF. The DNA of the CDR3 is TGTGCCAGCAGCTTAGCACAGGAGAACACTGAAGCTTTCTTT. The rearrangement uses TRBV7-6 and TRBJ1-1; possibly TRBD1 for D (5 bases). The CDR3 runs to 14 residues. V was shortened by 0 bases and J by 1 base, with 6 bases between the two germline ends. Germline-derived CDR1 and CDR2 are SGHVS and FNYEAQ.

The chain combines TRBV7-8 with TRBJ2-3; 8 nucleotides agree with TRBD2. V shed 7 bases and J 6 bases; nucleotides not matched to a gene: 3. CDR1 SGHVS and CDR2 FQNEAQ come from the germline V gene. The CDR3 is 12 amino acids. In nucleotides, the CDR3 is TGTGCCAGCAATGGCGGGGGGGATACGCAGTATTTT. Its protein product is CASNGGGDTQYF.

The rearrangement uses TRBV7-6 and TRBJ2-1; D remains ambiguous. This CDR3 spans 12 amino acids. The V end lost 2 bases, the J end lost 8 bases, and 7 bases lay between the germline ends. Germline-derived CDR1 and CDR2 are SGHVS and FNYEAQ. The CDR3: CASSLPDDEQFF. The CDR3 DNA is TGTGCCAGCAGCTTACCCGACGATGAGCAGTTCTTC.

The chain combines TRBV6-2 or TRBV6-3 with TRBJ2-2; D is ambiguous. CDR1 is MNHEY and CDR2 is SVGEGT in the germline V gene. This CDR3 has 14 residues. V lost 5 bases and J lost 1, with 8 bases in between. CDR3: CASSGRLNTGELFF. The CDR3 nucleotides are TGTGCCAGCAGTGGGCGTCTGAACACCGGGGAGCTGTTTTTT.

Comments on this clonotype: At one end, the junction sequence differs from germline, possibly due to a read error. The genes are TRBV6-1 and TRBJ2-1; D is perhaps TRBD1 (5 bases). This CDR3 contains 17 residues. Germline values: CDR1 MNHNS, CDR2 SASEGT. The DNA for the CDR3 is TGTGCCAGCAGTCCATATCACAGGACCCTCTCCTACGATGAGCAGTTCTTC. Translating gives CASSPYHRTLSYDEQFF.

This clonotype was observed a single time. A much larger clonotype is one base distant, so this may be a read error. This is likely a read error, given that the CDR3 carries no conserved phenylalanine or tryptophan at its end. The chain recombines TRBV30 with TRBJ1-2; possible D gene TRBD1, 6 bases. The V gene lost 0 bases and the J gene lost 2 bases, with 16 bases spanning the gap. The CDR3 is made up of 16 amino acids. Germline values: CDR1 GTSNPN, CDR2 SVGIG (reference sequence). The CDR3 region has the DNA TGTGCCTGGAGTGTACATGTCGGGGGGCTCAACTATGGCTACACCTCC. It codes for CAWSVHVGGLNYGYTS.